This T cell receptor beta chain was captured by sequencing in a study of blood T cells in healthy people across ages. Combining a sample-barcoded 5' primer with a J-beta primer mix, a second PCR ran for 7 to 11 cycles. Via MiXCR, TCRdb re-called the 5' RACE reads, giving one row per CDR3 protein. The data show approximately 600,000 distinct CDR3 sequences, under 65% seen once. The count of this clonotype is one. A much larger clone lies a single base off, so this may be a read error. The CDR3 spans 15 residues. V lost 4 bases, J lost 0 bases, and 7 bases lay in between. Per the germline V gene, CDR1 is SGHTA and CDR2 is FQGNSA.

The TCR comes from a man in his fifties or sixties in good health. Input material: blood. The chain is built from TRBV7-2 and TRBJ2-6; no firm D call. Written as DNA, the CDR3 is TGTGCCAGCAGCTCCGAGAGCTCTGGGGCCAACGTCCTGACTTTC. Its protein product is CASSSESSGANVLTF.